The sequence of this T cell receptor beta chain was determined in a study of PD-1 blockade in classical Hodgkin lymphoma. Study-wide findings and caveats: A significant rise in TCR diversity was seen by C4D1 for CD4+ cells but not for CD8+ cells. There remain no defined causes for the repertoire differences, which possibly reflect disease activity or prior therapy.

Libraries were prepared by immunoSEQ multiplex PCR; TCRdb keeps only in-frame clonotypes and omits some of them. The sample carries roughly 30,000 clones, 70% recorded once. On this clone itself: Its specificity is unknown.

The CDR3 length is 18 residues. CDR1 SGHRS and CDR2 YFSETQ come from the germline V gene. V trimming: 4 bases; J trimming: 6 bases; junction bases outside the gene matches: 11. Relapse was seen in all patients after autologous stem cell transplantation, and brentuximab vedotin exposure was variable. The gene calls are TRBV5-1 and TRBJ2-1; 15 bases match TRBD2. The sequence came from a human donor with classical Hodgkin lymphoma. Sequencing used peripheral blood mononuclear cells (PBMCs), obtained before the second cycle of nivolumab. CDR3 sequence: CASSPRTSGGALSNEQFF. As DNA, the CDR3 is TGCGCCAGCAGCCCCCGGACTAGCGGGGGGGCCCTGAGCAATGAGCAGTTCTTC.